This T cell receptor (beta chain) originates from a study of T cell changes during pregnancy in multiple sclerosis (dated by TCRdb to the late 2010s). Concerning the study at large: The study looked at changes in the T cell repertoire across pregnancy in women with multiple sclerosis.

CDR1 SGHDT and CDR2 YYEEEE were looked up in the germline V gene. V is cut back by 4 bases and J by 9 bases, with 5 bases in the junction unmatched. The CDR3 runs 14 amino acids, cysteine and phenylalanine included. Only the CDR3 DNA is retained, 42 bases long and in frame from the first base. Regarding this clone: Its binding antigen is unknown. No base qualities exist here, and no much larger clone lies one base off it.

Library construction relied on the immunoSEQ multiplex PCR assay. TCRdb holds this immuneACCESS table with in-frame rearrangements only. Some clones are missing; in checked studies, unresolved V genes explain under half, and the rest has no known cause. The sample has over 50,000 clones on record, around 91% of them singletons. The ten most abundant clones make up roughly 1.4% of the sample. This chain joins TRBV5-6 to TRBJ2-5; 14 junctional bases match TRBD2. The material was peripheral blood, obtained in the third trimester of pregnancy. The clonotype was recovered from a female donor in good health, enrolled as a control in a pregnancy study. The DNA reads as follows: TGTGCCAGCAGCCCAGGACTAGCGGGGGGCGCCCAGTACTTC. This translates into CASSPGLAGGAQYF.